Listed below are T cell receptor beta chains from one sample, sequenced in a study of Ad26.COV2.S vaccination and SARS-CoV-2 variants. The method was immunoSEQ multiplex PCR; TCRdb's version includes in-frame clones alone and lacks a portion of them. In the table there are about 350,000 clones, about 91% of which are singletons. The sample consisted of peripheral blood, taken after recovery from COVID-19. The origin of the receptors is a human donor who had recovered from COVID-19. Both conserved end residues are part of each CDR3. The D gene is left open where the match is weak. Clone size is not always given. Where it is, it says once, few, many or a class for expanded clones.

size	D	V	J	DNA	CDR3
few	NA	TRBV7-9	TRBJ1-4	TGTGCCAGCAGACGAGGAACTAATGAAAAACTGTTTTTT	CASRRGTNEKLFF
NA	TRBD1	TRBV2	TRBJ2-4	TGTGCCAGCAGTGCCGGGACAGGGGGCCTCGGTCAGTACTTC	CASSAGTGGLGQYF
NA	NA	TRBV6-5	TRBJ1-6	TGTGCCAGCAGTTATACAGAATATAATTCACCCCTCCACTTT	CASSYTEYNSPLHF
NA	NA	TRBV19	TRBJ1-1	TGTGCCAGTACCTTGGGTGCTGGGAACACTGAAGCTTTCTTT	CASTLGAGNTEAFF
NA	NA	TRBV20-1	TRBJ2-4	TGCAGTGCCAGTGGGGTAGGGGATGGCAAAAACATTCAGTACTTC	CSASGVGDGKNIQYF
once	TRBD1	TRBV6-5	TRBJ1-6	TGTGCCATCCCCGGCGACAGGGTCCCCCATTCGCCCCTCCACTTT	CAIPGDRVPHSPLHF
NA	NA	TRBV19	TRBJ1-2	TGTGCCAGTAGTATGGTAGGGATGCCGCATGGCTACACCTTC	CASSMVGMPHGYTF
NA	NA	TRBV5-4	TRBJ2-4	TGTGCCGCAAGCCGGGAAATAGCCAAAAACATTCAGTACTTC	CAASREIAKNIQYF
NA	TRBD2	TRBV7-2	TRBJ2-5	TGTGCCAGCAGCTCGGGGACTAGCGGGGGATATGGAACCCGGTACTTC	CASSSGTSGGYGTRYF
once	NA	TRBV6-2/TRBV6-3	TRBJ1-2	TGTGCCAGCAGTGATGCGTCGGGGGGGGACTATGGCTACACCTTC	CASSDASGGDYGYTF
NA	NA	TRBV7-9	TRBJ1-2	TGTGCCAGCAGCCCCGGCATTACACCTAACTATGGCTACACCTTC	CASSPGITPNYGYTF
NA	TRBD1	TRBV2	TRBJ1-4	TGTGCCAGCAGTGTAGACAGGGGGCTTGAAAAACTGTTTTTT	CASSVDRGLEKLFF
NA	NA	TRBV5-3	TRBJ2-4	TGTGCCAGAAGCTTGGGCCCCCAGGGGGCCAAAAACATTCAGTACTTC	CARSLGPQGAKNIQYF
NA	NA	TRBV5-4	TRBJ1-4	TGTGCCAGCAGCTTGGGGGACGGCAAAAATGAAAAACTGTTTTTT	CASSLGDGKNEKLFF
few	TRBD1	TRBV6-5	TRBJ1-1	TGTGCCAGCAGTCGACAGGGGATTGAAGCTTTCTTT	CASSRQGIEAFF